This TCR beta chain was recorded in a study of blood T cell dynamics during melanoma immunotherapy. General observations from the study: The study could not tell melanoma-specific clones from general immune activation. Disease-control patients' PBMC repertoires became either more clonal or more diverse at W3.

As for time point: pre-treatment baseline. Patients with prior systemic cancer treatment, concomitant immunosuppressants, or other active malignancies were excluded. In regard to this clone: As yet, its antigen is unknown.

Every bulk PBMC sample received the same 350 ng of DNA. Method: immunoSEQ multiplex PCR; TCRdb's copy keeps in-frame clones and lacks some. The table records around 13,000 clones, approximately 86% of them present only once. Trimming took 5 bases from V and 8 from J, leaving 16 bases between them. The CDR3 loop spans 14 amino acids. Germline V lookup: CDR1 MNHNY, CDR2 SVGAGI (reference sequence). This clonotype was sampled from a human donor with melanoma. The V and J genes are TRBV6-6 and TRBJ2-1; D unresolved. The specimen comprised blood, sampled from a patient treated with checkpoint blockade. This chain's CDR3 is CASSTAMTVDEQFF. Here the CDR3 DNA reads TGTGCCAGCAGTACCGCAATGACCGTGGATGAGCAGTTCTTC.